Listed here are 5 T cell receptor beta chains from one sample, sequenced in a study of spatial heterogeneity in lung cancer. Time point: sample taken at primary tumor resection. Whole RNA was taken from tumor, nontumor lung or frozen PBMC; it was then sequenced unsorted. From the 5' RACE reads, TCRdb called clonotypes with MiXCR, one entry per CDR3 protein. The sample shows just under 40,000 distinct CDR3 sequences, 5.8% of them seen only once. The sequencing here drew on PBMCs, taken at surgery. Receptors originate from a male donor with early-stage non-small cell lung cancer.

Many counts were recorded for this clonotype. This rearrangement joins TRBV18 to TRBJ1-1, with 7 bases identical to TRBD1. The CDR3 length is 16 residues. In germline, CDR1 is KGHSH, CDR2 LQKENI. The junction had 14 bases not matched to a gene; V was cut back by 6 bases and J by 4 bases. The CDR3 spells CASSSGTAVSGTEAFF. CDR3 DNA: TGTGCCAGCTCTTCCGGGACAGCCGTCTCGGGCACTGAAGCTTTCTTT.

V is TRBV12-3 or TRBV12-4 and J is TRBJ2-4; 7 bases line up with TRBD1. V gave up 6 bases and J gave up 7 bases; unmatched junction bases: 6. The CDR3 loop spans 13 amino acids. CDR3 coding DNA: TGTGCCAGCAGCTCTGGCAGGGGGAACATTCAGTACTTC. Protein product: CASSSGRGNIQYF.

This clonotype has at least ten counts. The chain carries TRBV3-1 and TRBJ2-3; no clear D. Germline CDR1 reads LGHDT; CDR2 reads YNNKEL (reference sequence). With 2 bases removed from V and 2 bases from J, the gap between germline ends came to 5 bases. The CDR3 has 13 amino acids. The CDR3: CASSQRHTDTQYF. The CDR3 DNA reads TGTGCCAGCAGCCAACGGCACACAGATACGCAGTATTTT.

This clonotype was seen ten or more times. V is TRBV20-1 and J is TRBJ2-2; 7 nucleotides agree with TRBD1. CDR1 and CDR2 from the germline V gene are DFQATT and SNEGSKA (reference sequence). After removal of 0 bases from V and 3 bases from J, the junction contained 1 base not matched to a gene. There are 14 residues in the CDR3. This chain's CDR3 is CSARDRGYTGELFF. CDR3 nucleotide sequence: TGCAGTGCTAGAGACAGGGGGTACACCGGGGAGCTGTTTTTT.

This clonotype was observed a handful of times. The chain employs TRBV5-1 and TRBJ2-3, with D possibly being TRBD2 (5 bases). V shed 5 bases and J shed 2 bases, with 18 bases lying between them. From germline, CDR1 is SGHRS and CDR2 YFSETQ. The CDR3 consists of 16 residues. CDR3 region: CASSQVSGGPTDTQYF. CDR3 sequence (DNA): TGCGCCAGCAGTCAGGTGAGCGGAGGTCCCACAGATACGCAGTATTTT. Complete variable domain (other parts from reference TRBV5-1 and TRBJ2-3): KAGVTQTPRYLIKTRGQQVTLSCSPISGHRSVSWYQQTPGQGLQFLFEYFSETQRNKGNFPGRFSGRQFSNSRSEMNVSTLELGDSALYLCASSQVSGGPTDTQYFGPGTRLTVL.